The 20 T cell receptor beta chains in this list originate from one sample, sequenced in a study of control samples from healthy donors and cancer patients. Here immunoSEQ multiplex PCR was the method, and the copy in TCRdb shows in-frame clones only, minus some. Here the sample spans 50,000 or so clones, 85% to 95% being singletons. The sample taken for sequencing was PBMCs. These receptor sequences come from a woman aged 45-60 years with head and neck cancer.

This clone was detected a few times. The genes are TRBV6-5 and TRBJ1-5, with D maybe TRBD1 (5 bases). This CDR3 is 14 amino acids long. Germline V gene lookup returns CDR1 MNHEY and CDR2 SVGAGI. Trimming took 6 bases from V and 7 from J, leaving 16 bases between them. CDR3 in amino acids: CASRHQGARQPQHF. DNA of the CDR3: TGTGCCAGCAGGCATCAGGGTGCGAGGCAGCCCCAGCATTTT.

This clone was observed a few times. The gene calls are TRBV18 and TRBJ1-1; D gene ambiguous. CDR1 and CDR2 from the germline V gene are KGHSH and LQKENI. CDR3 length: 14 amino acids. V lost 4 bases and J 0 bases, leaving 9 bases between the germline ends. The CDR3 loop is CASSQTDMNTEAFF. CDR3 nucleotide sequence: TGTGCCAGCTCACAGACCGATATGAACACTGAAGCTTTCTTT.

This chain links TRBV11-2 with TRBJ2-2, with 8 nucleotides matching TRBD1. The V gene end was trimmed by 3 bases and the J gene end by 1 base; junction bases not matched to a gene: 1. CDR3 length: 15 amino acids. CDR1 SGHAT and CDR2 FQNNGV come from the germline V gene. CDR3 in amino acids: CASSFGQGNTGELFF. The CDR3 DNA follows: TGTGCCAGCAGCTTCGGACAGGGGAACACCGGGGAGCTGTTTTTT.

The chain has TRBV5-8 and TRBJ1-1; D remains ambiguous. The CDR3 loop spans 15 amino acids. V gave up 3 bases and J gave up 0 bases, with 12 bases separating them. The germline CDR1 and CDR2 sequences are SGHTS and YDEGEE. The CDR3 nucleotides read TGTGCCAGCAGCTCGAGGCCGGGCCTGAACACTGAAGCTTTCTTT. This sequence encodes CASSSRPGLNTEAFF. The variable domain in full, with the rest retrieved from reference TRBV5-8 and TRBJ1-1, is EAGVTQSPTHLIKTRGQQATLRCSPISGHTSVYWYQQALGLGLQFLLWYDEGEERNRGNFPPRFSGRQFPNYSSELNVNALELEDSALYLCASSSRPGLNTEAFFGQGTRLTVV.

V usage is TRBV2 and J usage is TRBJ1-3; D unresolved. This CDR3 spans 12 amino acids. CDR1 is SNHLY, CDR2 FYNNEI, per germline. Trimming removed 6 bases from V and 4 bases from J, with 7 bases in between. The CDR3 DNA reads TGTGCCAGCAGCCTAGCCGGAAACACCATATATTTT. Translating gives CASSLAGNTIYF.

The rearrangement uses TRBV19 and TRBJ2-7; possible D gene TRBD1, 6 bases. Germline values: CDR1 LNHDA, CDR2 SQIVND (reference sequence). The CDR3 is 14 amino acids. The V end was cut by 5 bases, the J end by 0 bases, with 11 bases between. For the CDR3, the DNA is TGTGCCAGTAGTGAAGGGACACCCTCCTACGAGCAGTACTTC. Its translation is CASSEGTPSYEQYF.

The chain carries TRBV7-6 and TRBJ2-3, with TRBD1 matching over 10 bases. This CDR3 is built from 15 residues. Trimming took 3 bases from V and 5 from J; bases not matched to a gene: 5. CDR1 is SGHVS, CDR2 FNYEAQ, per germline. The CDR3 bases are TGTGCCAGCAGCTTCGGGACAGGGGTTAGAGATACGCAGTATTTT. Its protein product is CASSFGTGVRDTQYF.

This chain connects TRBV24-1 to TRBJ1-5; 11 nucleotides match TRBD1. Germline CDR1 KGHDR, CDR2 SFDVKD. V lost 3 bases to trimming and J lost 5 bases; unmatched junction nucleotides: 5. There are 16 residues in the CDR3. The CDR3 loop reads CATSDGGTGGYQPQHF. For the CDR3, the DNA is TGTGCCACCAGTGATGGCGGGACAGGGGGATATCAGCCCCAGCATTTT.

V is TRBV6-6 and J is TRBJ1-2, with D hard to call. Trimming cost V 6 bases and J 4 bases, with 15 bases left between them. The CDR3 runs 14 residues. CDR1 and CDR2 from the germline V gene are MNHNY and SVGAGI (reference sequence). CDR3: CASSAVGESYGYTF. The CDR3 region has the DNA TGTGCCAGCAGCGCCGTCGGGGAGAGCTATGGCTACACCTTC.

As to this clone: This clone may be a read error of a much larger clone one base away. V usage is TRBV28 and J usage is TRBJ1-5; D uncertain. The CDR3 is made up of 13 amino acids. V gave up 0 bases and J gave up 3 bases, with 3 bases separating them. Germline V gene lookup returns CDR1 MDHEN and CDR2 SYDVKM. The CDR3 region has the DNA TGTGCCAGCAGTTTATGGGCCAATCAGCCCCAGCATTTT. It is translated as CASSLWANQPQHF.

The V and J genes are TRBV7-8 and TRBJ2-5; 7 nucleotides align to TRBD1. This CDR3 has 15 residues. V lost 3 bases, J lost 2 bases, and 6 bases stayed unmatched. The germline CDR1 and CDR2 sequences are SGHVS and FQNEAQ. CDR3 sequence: CASSFPGTVQETQYF. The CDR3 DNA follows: TGTGCCAGCAGCTTCCCGGGGACAGTTCAAGAGACCCAGTACTTC.

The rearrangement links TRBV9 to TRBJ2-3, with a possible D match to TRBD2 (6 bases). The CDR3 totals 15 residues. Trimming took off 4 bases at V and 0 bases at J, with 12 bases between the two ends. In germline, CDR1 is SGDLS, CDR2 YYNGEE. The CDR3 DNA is TGTGCCAGCAGCTTTACCGGGACTAGCACAGATACGCAGTATTTT. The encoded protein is CASSFTGTSTDTQYF.

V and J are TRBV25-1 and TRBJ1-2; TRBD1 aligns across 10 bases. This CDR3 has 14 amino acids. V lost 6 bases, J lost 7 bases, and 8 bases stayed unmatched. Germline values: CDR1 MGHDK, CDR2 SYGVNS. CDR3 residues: CASRGTGQGFGYTF. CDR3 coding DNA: TGTGCCAGCAGAGGAACGGGACAGGGGTTTGGCTACACCTTC.

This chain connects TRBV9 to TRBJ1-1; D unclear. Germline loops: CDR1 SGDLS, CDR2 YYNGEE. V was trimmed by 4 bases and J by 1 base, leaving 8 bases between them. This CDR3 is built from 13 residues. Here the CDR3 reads CASSMESNTEAFF. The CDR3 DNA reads TGTGCCAGCAGCATGGAATCGAACACTGAAGCTTTCTTT.

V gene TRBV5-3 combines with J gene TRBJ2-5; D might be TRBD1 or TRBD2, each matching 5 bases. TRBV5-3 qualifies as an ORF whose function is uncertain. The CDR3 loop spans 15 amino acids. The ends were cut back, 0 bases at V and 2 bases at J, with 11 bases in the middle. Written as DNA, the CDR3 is TGTGCCAGAAGCTTGGCAGGCTGGGGGCAAGAGACCCAGTACTTC. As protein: CARSLAGWGQETQYF.

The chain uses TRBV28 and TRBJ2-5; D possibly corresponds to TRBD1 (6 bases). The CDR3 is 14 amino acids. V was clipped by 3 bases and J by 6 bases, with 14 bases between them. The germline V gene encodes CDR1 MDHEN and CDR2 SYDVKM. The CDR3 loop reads CASSFADREKTQYF. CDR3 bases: TGTGCCAGCAGTTTCGCGGACAGAGAAAAGACCCAGTACTTC.

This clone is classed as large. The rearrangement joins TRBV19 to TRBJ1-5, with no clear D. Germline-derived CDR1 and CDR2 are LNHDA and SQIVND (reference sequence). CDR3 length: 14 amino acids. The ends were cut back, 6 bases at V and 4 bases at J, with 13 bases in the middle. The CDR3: CASRTMGDNQPQHF. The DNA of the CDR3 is TGTGCCAGTAGGACGATGGGCGATAATCAGCCCCAGCATTTT. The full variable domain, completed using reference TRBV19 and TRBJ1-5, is DGGITQSPKYLFRKEGQNVTLSCEQNLNHDAMYWYRQDPGQGLRLIYYSQIVNDFQKGDIAEGYSVSREKKESFPLTVTSAQKNPTAFYLCASRTMGDNQPQHFGDGTRLSIL.

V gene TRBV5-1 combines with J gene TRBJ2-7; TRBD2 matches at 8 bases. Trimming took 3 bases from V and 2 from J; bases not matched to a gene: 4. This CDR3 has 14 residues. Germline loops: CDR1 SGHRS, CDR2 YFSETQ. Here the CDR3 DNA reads TGCGCCAGCAGCTCAGCGGGAGTACCCTACGAGCAGTACTTC. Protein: CASSSAGVPYEQYF.

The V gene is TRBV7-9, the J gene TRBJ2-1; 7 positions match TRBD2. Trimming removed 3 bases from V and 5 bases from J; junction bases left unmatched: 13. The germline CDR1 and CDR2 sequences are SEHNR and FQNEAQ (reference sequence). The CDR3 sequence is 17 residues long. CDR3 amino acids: CASSLGPSSGIDNEQFF. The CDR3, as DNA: TGTGCCAGCAGCTTGGGCCCCTCCAGCGGGATCGACAATGAGCAGTTCTTC.

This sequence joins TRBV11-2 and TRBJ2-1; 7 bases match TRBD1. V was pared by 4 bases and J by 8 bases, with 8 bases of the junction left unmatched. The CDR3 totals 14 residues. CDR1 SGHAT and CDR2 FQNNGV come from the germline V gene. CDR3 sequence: CASSSPRQGHEQFF. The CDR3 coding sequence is TGTGCCAGCAGCTCCCCTCGACAGGGCCATGAGCAGTTCTTC.